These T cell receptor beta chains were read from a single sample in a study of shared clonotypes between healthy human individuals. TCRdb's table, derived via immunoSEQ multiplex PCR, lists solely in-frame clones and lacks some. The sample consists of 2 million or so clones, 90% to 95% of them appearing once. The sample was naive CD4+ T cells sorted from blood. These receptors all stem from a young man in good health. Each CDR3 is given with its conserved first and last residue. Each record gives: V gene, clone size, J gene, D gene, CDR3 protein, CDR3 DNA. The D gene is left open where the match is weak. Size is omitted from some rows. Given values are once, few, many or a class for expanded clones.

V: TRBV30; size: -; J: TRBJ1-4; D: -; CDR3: CAWLVAGINEKLFF; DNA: TGTGCCTGGTTGGTGGCAGGGATTAATGAAAAACTGTTTTTT
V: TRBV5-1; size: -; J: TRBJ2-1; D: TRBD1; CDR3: CASSLVNRGQGMNEQFF; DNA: TGCGCCAGCAGCTTGGTAAATAGGGGACAGGGTATGAATGAGCAGTTCTTC
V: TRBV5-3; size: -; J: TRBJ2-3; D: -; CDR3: CARSLFVATATDTQYF; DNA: TGTGCCAGAAGCTTGTTTGTCGCGACAGCCACAGATACGCAGTATTTT
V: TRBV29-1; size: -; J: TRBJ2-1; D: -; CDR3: CSVEGGQNNEQFF; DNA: TGCAGCGTTGAAGGGGGCCAGAATAATGAGCAGTTCTTC
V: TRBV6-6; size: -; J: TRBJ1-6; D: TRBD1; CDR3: CASSQGQASFHSPLHF; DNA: TGTGCCAGCAGCCAGGGACAGGCTTCCTTCCATTCACCCCTCCACTTT
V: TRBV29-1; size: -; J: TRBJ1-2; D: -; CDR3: CSVDSTGISGYTF; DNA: TGCAGCGTTGATTCAACAGGGATAAGCGGCTACACCTTC
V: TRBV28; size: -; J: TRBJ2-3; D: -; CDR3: CASSSGQLTSTDTQYF; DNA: TGTGCCAGCAGTTCAGGACAGCTGACTAGCACAGATACGCAGTATTTT
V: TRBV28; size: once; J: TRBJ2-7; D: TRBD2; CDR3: CASATSASYEQYF; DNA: TGTGCCAGCGCAACTAGCGCCTCCTACGAGCAGTACTTC
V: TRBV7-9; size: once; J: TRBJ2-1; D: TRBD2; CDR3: CASSLRLAGISSYNEQFF; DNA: TGTGCCAGCAGCCTAAGACTAGCGGGCATAAGCTCCTACAATGAGCAGTTCTTC
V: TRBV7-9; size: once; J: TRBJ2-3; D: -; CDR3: CASSLGQVPEVDTQYF; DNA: TGTGCCAGCAGCTTAGGGCAGGTCCCCGAAGTAGATACGCAGTATTTT
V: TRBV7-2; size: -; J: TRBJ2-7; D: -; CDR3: CASSAGTLGGNEQYF; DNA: TGTGCCAGCAGCGCCGGGACCCTAGGCGGAAACGAGCAGTACTTC
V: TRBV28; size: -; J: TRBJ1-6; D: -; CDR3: CASSLGEVSPLHF; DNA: TGTGCCAGCAGTTTAGGGGAGGTCTCACCCCTCCACTTT